These T cell receptor beta chains were read from a single sample in a study of blood T cell repertoires in COVID-19. Method: immunoSEQ multiplex PCR; TCRdb's copy keeps in-frame clones and lacks some. This table holds about 140,000 clones, more than 65% found once. What was sequenced was peripheral blood. These receptors were taken from an elderly man with acute or convalescent COVID-19. Each CDR3 is given with its conserved first and last residue. A D gene is named only where the DNA matches it firmly. The size entry is marked missing in some rows and otherwise reads once, few, many or a size class.

d_gene,v_gene,j_gene,abundance,CDR3nt,CDR3aa
TRBD2,TRBV6-6,TRBJ2-1,-,TGTGCCAGCAGTTACACTAGCGTGAATGAGCAGTTCTTC,CASSYTSVNEQFF
TRBD1,TRBV7-8,TRBJ2-7,-,TGTGCCAGCAGCCGGGGGGGGACAGGGGTTTATGGGTACTTC,CASSRGGTGVYGYF
-,TRBV9,TRBJ1-6,-,TGTGCCAGCAGCCTCACAGATAGCGGCAGCGATTCACCCCTCCACTTT,CASSLTDSGSDSPLHF
-,TRBV6-6,TRBJ2-7,-,TGTGCCAGCCTTGAAGACAGGATGGGGTACGAGCAGTACTTC,CASLEDRMGYEQYF
-,TRBV5-1,TRBJ1-1,-,TGCGCCAGCCGTAGGAAGGGAGAAACGAGAACTGAAGCTTTCTTT,CASRRKGETRTEAFF
-,TRBV30,TRBJ1-1,-,TGTGCCTGGAGTGGGCAGGGAATGAACACTGAAGCTTTCTTT,CAWSGQGMNTEAFF
-,TRBV9,TRBJ1-4,-,TGTGCCAGCAGCGTAGAGTCCGGGGTCCTTAATGAAAAACTGTTTTTT,CASSVESGVLNEKLFF
TRBD1,TRBV18,TRBJ1-1,-,TGTGCCAGCTCACTAGGACAGGGGAACACTGAAGCTTTCTTT,CASSLGQGNTEAFF
TRBD1,TRBV2,TRBJ1-6,-,TGTGCCAGCAGGGCCGACAGGGCCGGTTCACCCCTCCACTTT,CASRADRAGSPLHF
TRBD2,TRBV7-2,TRBJ2-1,-,TGTGCCAGCAGCTCCCAGCGGGGGGGTAACAATGAGCAGTTCTTC,CASSSQRGGNNEQFF
TRBD1,TRBV2,TRBJ2-5,-,TGTGCCAGCACCAAAGAGGTCAGGGGGGAGACCCAGTACTTC,CASTKEVRGETQYF
TRBD2,TRBV7-9,TRBJ2-3,-,TGTGCCAGCAGCCACCCTAGCGGGGGGGCCACAGATACGCAGTATTTT,CASSHPSGGATDTQYF
TRBD1,TRBV7-2,TRBJ2-7,-,TGTGCCAGCAGCCCCGGGACAGGAGCCTACGAGCAGTACTTC,CASSPGTGAYEQYF
-,TRBV18,TRBJ1-1,-,TGTGCCAGCTCACCGGCATTACTTCGAGGAGGCACTGAAGCTTTCTTT,CASSPALLRGGTEAFF
TRBD1,TRBV24-1,TRBJ1-2,-,TGTGCCACCAGTGACCACGGACAGGGCGATGGCTACACCTTC,CATSDHGQGDGYTF
TRBD1,TRBV10-3,TRBJ1-6,-,TGTGCCATCAGTCTCGACAGGGGGCTTTCACCCCTCCACTTT,CAISLDRGLSPLHF
TRBD2,TRBV5-1,TRBJ2-5,-,TGCGCCAGCATGAGACTAGCGGGGGGGTCGGGAGAGACCCAGTACTTC,CASMRLAGGSGETQYF
-,TRBV7-6,TRBJ1-1,-,TGTGCCAGCAGCTTAGACGGGTACACTGAAGCTTTCTTT,CASSLDGYTEAFF
-,TRBV2,TRBJ1-1,few,TGTGCCAGCAGTGGCCTCCGAGCGGGCACTGAAGCTTTCTTT,CASSGLRAGTEAFF
-,TRBV4-3,TRBJ1-4,once,TGCGCCAGCAGCCAAGATCTGGGGGCTCGGCCGGGAAAACTGTTTTTT,CASSQDLGARPGKLFF
-,TRBV7-2,TRBJ1-3,-,TGTGCCAGCAGCTTAGGTCGAGGGTTCAACACCATATATTTT,CASSLGRGFNTIYF
-,TRBV7-9,TRBJ2-5,-,TGTGCCAGCAGCTTTACAGGGCGGGAGACCCAGTACTTC,CASSFTGRETQYF
TRBD2,TRBV19,TRBJ2-3,few,TGTGCCAGTAGTACGGTAGCGGGGGCCACAGATACGCAGTATTTT,CASSTVAGATDTQYF
-,TRBV5-1,TRBJ1-1,-,TGCGCCAGCAGCTCCTCTAACCCCACTGAAGCTTTCTTT,CASSSSNPTEAFF
TRBD1,TRBV9,TRBJ1-2,-,TGTGCCAGCAGCGTAAATTCCAGGGGGGATAATGGCTACACCTTC,CASSVNSRGDNGYTF
TRBD1,TRBV20-1,TRBJ1-5,few,TGCAGTGCTAGTACGGGACAGTACAATCAGCCCCAGCATTTT,CSASTGQYNQPQHF
-,TRBV19,TRBJ2-2,-,TGTGCCAGTAGTATAGATTCTCGGGGGTCCGGGGAGCTGTTTTTT,CASSIDSRGSGELFF
TRBD2,TRBV20-1,TRBJ2-5,-,TGCAGTGCTAGTGGGGCTAGCGGGACCATGTCAGGGGAGACCCAGTACTTC,CSASGASGTMSGETQYF
-,TRBV10-3,TRBJ1-6,-,TGTGCCAGCCAAGACAGCTCCTATAATTCACCCCTCCACTTT,CASQDSSYNSPLHF
-,TRBV6-5,TRBJ1-2,many,TGTGCCAGCAGTCCACAGGGTCACCTAGGCTATGGCTACACCTTC,CASSPQGHLGYGYTF
TRBD1,TRBV18,TRBJ2-7,-,TGTGCCAGCTCACCTAGGGGACAGGGCTACGAGCAGTACTTC,CASSPRGQGYEQYF
-,TRBV18,TRBJ1-4,-,TGTGCCAGCTCCCTGGCACCAGCAACTAATGAAAAACTGTTTTTT,CASSLAPATNEKLFF
-,TRBV28,TRBJ1-2,-,TGTGCCAGCACCAGGAGGTCGGCCTATGGCTACACCTTC,CASTRRSAYGYTF
-,TRBV4-2,TRBJ1-1,few,TGTGCCAGCAGCCAAGATGGAAATAGGGGGAACACTGAAGCTTTCTTT,CASSQDGNRGNTEAFF
-,TRBV6-4,TRBJ2-7,-,TGTGCCAGCACCAGGGCGGCACCCTACGAGCAGTACTTC,CASTRAAPYEQYF